This T cell receptor beta chain was identified in a study of early T cells in non-severe SARS-CoV-2 infection. Study outcomes and limitations: Reliance on VDJdb matching favored anti-spike CD8 responses; private and CD4 specificities were missed.

Unique molecular identifiers were affixed to single, distinct cDNA molecules. TCRdb re-called the 5' RACE reads with MiXCR, one entry per CDR3 protein. The sample carries 98,000 or so distinct CDR3 sequences, approximately 12% recorded once. This clonotype was detected only a few times. Antigen unknown. V gave up 6 bases and J gave up 1 base, with 9 bases separating them. The CDR3 is 12 amino acids. CDR1 SQVTM and CDR2 ANQGSEA come from the germline V gene. The rearrangement links TRBV29-1 to TRBJ2-5; a possible D gene is TRBD2 (5 bases). This TCR derives from an adult who was a healthcare worker with PCR-confirmed SARS-CoV-2 infection or an uninfected control (not recorded which). The sample consisted of whole blood, taken at baseline. CDR3 nucleotide sequence: TGCAGCGTAGCACGGGGCCAAGAGACCCAGTACTTC. It codes for CSVARGQETQYF.